The 18 T cell receptor beta chains in this list originate from one sample, sequenced in a study of T cells in localized non-small cell lung cancer. The assay was immunoSEQ multiplex PCR, and TCRdb's table has in-frame clones only and misses some. Here the sample spans tens of thousands of clones, roughly nine tenths being singletons. The sequences come from peripheral blood, collected before any cancer treatment. All receptors come from a man aged 40 to 69 with stage I lung adenocarcinoma.

The chain recombines TRBV5-1 with TRBJ2-5; D perhaps matches TRBD2 (6 bases). The CDR3 is made up of 16 amino acids. CDR1 and CDR2 (germline): SGHRS, YFSETQ. Trimming shortened V by 4 bases and J by 5 bases, and 21 bases separated the two germline ends. The CDR3 DNA reads as TGCGCCAGCAGCCCGGCGGGGACCCACAGCGGGGAGACCCAGTACTTC. Protein: CASSPAGTHSGETQYF.

The chain combines TRBV5-1 with TRBJ1-4; D perhaps matches TRBD1 (5 bases). Germline lookup yields CDR1 SGHRS and CDR2 YFSETQ. The germline V and J ends were trimmed by 3 bases and 0 bases, with 6 bases remaining between them. The CDR3 extends over 14 amino acids. CDR3 residues: CASSWGATNEKLFF. In nucleotides, the CDR3 is TGCGCCAGCAGCTGGGGGGCAACTAATGAAAAACTGTTTTTT.

The V call is TRBV27, the J call TRBJ2-2; D may be TRBD1 or TRBD2 (6 bases each). Germline CDR1 is MNHEY and CDR2 is SMNVEV (reference sequence). Trimming stripped 8 bases from V and 6 bases from J, with 22 bases between. There are 16 residues in the CDR3. Here the CDR3 reads CASRSTGGVTSGELFF. The CDR3 DNA reads as TGTGCCAGCCGCTCCACCGGGGGCGTAACCTCCGGGGAGCTGTTTTTT.

This clone was counted a few times. The chain employs TRBV10-3 and TRBJ1-5; 7 positions agree with TRBD1. The germline V gene encodes CDR1 ENHRY and CDR2 SYGVKD. This CDR3 spans 15 amino acids. The V gene end was trimmed by 2 bases and the J gene end by 3 bases; junction bases not matched to a gene: 4. The CDR3 loop reads CAISEGDSHNQPQHF. CDR3 coding DNA: TGTGCCATCAGTGAGGGGGACAGCCACAATCAGCCCCAGCATTTT.

This clone was picked up one time. The chain recombines TRBV5-1 with TRBJ2-3; 8 bases align to TRBD1. The CDR3 has 16 residues. CDR1 is SGHRS and CDR2 is YFSETQ in the germline V gene. V shed 0 bases, J shed 2 bases, and the junction held 5 bases outside the gene matches. The CDR3 loop is CASSLARDRNTDTQYF. The CDR3 coding sequence is TGCGCCAGCAGCTTGGCTCGGGACAGGAACACAGATACGCAGTATTTT.

This chain joins TRBV30 and TRBJ2-1, with D possibly matching TRBD2 (6 bases). Deletions cut 1 base from V and 6 bases from J, with 13 bases between. This CDR3 is 14 amino acids long. Germline lookup yields CDR1 GTSNPN and CDR2 SVGIG (reference sequence). CDR3 sequence reads: CAWSAGAGPNEQFF. The CDR3, as DNA: TGTGCCTGGAGTGCCGGCGCGGGGCCCAATGAGCAGTTCTTC.

The rearrangement links TRBV4-1 to TRBJ1-1; the match to TRBD1 covers 10 bases. In germline, CDR1 is MGHRA, CDR2 YSYEKL. J lost 0 bases, V lost 3 bases, and 7 bases had no gene match. The length of the CDR3 is 17 residues. The CDR3 spells CASSQARDRGMNTEAFF. DNA of the CDR3: TGCGCCAGCAGCCAGGCCCGGGACAGGGGTATGAACACTGAAGCTTTCTTT.

V is TRBV5-1 and J is TRBJ1-1; D gene unclear. The CDR3 is 14 residues long. Germline CDR1 SGHRS, CDR2 YFSETQ. V gave up 0 bases and J gave up 4 bases, with 10 bases separating them. CDR3 protein: CASSLDAPRTEAFF. Written as DNA, the CDR3 is TGCGCCAGCAGCTTGGACGCACCCCGCACTGAAGCTTTCTTT. The entire variable domain, with the rest obtained from reference TRBV5-1 and TRBJ1-1, is as follows: KAGVTQTPRYLIKTRGQQVTLSCSPISGHRSVSWYQQTPGQGLQFLFEYFSETQRNKGNFPGRFSGRQFSNSRSEMNVSTLELGDSALYLCASSLDAPRTEAFFGQGTRLTVV.

The chain carries TRBV4-1 and TRBJ1-1; weak D call: TRBD1 (5 bases). V lost 3 bases to trimming and J lost 1 base, with 15 bases between them. There are 16 residues in the CDR3. Germline V CDR1 and CDR2: MGHRA, YSYEKL. Here the CDR3 reads CASSHRRVGGNTEAFF. CDR3 DNA: TGCGCCAGCAGCCATCGCAGGGTGGGGGGGAACACTGAAGCTTTCTTT.

The J gene is TRBJ1-5, the V gene TRBV19, with D possibly TRBD1 on 6 matching bases. The CDR3 is 16 residues long. V lost 4 bases and J lost 2, with 15 bases in between. CDR1 LNHDA and CDR2 SQIVND come from the germline V gene (reference sequence). The CDR3 region has the DNA TGTGCCAGTAGTACAACAGGGTCCGGAGGCAATCAGCCCCAGCATTTT. Translating gives CASSTTGSGGNQPQHF.

This clone was found once. V usage is TRBV11-2 and J usage is TRBJ2-7, with TRBD2 as a possible D gene (5 bases). V was shortened by 1 base and J by 9 bases, with 25 bases between the two germline ends. CDR1 and CDR2 from the germline V gene are SGHAT and FQNNGV. This CDR3 is built from 17 residues. CDR3 amino acids: CASSLVWPGRSGGGQYF. The CDR3 DNA is TGTGCCAGCAGCTTAGTATGGCCGGGAAGGTCCGGAGGCGGGCAGTACTTC.

The V and J genes are TRBV4-1 and TRBJ1-2; a possible D gene is TRBD1 (6 bases). Trimming removed 1 base at V and 6 bases at J, with 18 bases between. The length of the CDR3 is 16 residues. Germline V gene lookup returns CDR1 MGHRA and CDR2 YSYEKL. CDR3 region: CASSQGQAGWNDGYTF. In DNA form, the CDR3 reads TGCGCCAGCAGCCAAGGACAGGCAGGGTGGAATGATGGCTACACCTTC.

This rearrangement joins TRBV28 to TRBJ1-6; D unresolved. Per the germline V gene, CDR1 is MDHEN and CDR2 is SYDVKM. Deletions cut 3 bases from V and 7 bases from J, with 10 bases between. The CDR3 covers 14 residues. This chain's CDR3 is CASSLPGPNSPLHF. CDR3 nucleotide sequence: TGTGCCAGCAGTTTGCCCGGGCCCAATTCACCCCTCCACTTT. Using reference TRBV28 and TRBJ1-6 for the parts outside the CDR3, the full variable domain is DVKVTQSSRYLVKRTGEKVFLECVQDMDHENMFWYRQDPGLGLRLIYFSYDVKMKEKGDIPEGYSVSREKKERFSLILESASTNQTSMYLCASSLPGPNSPLHFGNGTRLTVT.

This chain links TRBV6-6 with TRBJ1-6; D is unclear. The ends were cut back, 2 bases at V and 10 bases at J, with 9 bases in the middle. The germline V gene encodes CDR1 MNHNY and CDR2 SVGAGI (reference sequence). This CDR3 region has 13 residues. The CDR3 loop reads CASSYTQKSPLHF. CDR3 coding DNA: TGTGCCAGCAGTTACACCCAGAAGTCACCCCTCCACTTT.

The V and J genes are TRBV7-6 and TRBJ2-2; 8 nucleotides match TRBD2. The CDR3 is 15 amino acids. CDR1 is SGHVS, CDR2 FNYEAQ, per germline. V shed 8 bases, J shed 4 bases, and the junction held 9 bases outside the gene matches. The DNA of the CDR3 is TGTGCCAGCGGCTGGACTAGCATCCCCACCGGGGAGCTGTTTTTT. Protein product: CASGWTSIPTGELFF.

The gene calls are TRBV9 and TRBJ2-2; no reliable D call. The CDR3 is 13 amino acids. CDR1 and CDR2 from the germline V gene are SGDLS and YYNGEE. V lost 0 bases and J lost 6, with 6 bases in between. Here the CDR3 reads CASSVGGSGELFF. CDR3 coding DNA: TGTGCCAGCAGCGTAGGAGGATCCGGGGAGCTGTTTTTT.

The DNA of the CDR3 is TGTGCCAGCAGTGAAACTAGCGGGGGAATTTACTACAATGAGCAGTTCTTC. It yields the protein CASSETSGGIYYNEQFF. The V and J genes are TRBV2 and TRBJ2-1; 11 nucleotides match TRBD2. Per the germline V gene, CDR1 is SNHLY and CDR2 is FYNNEI. CDR3 size: 17 residues. Trimming removed 2 bases from V and 3 bases from J; junction bases left unmatched: 6.

This clone was counted once. The gene calls are TRBV5-1 and TRBJ1-6; D is perhaps TRBD1 (5 bases). The CDR3 is 15 amino acids. Per the germline V gene, CDR1 is SGHRS and CDR2 is YFSETQ. The V gene lost 9 bases and the J gene lost 0 bases, with 13 bases spanning the gap. The CDR3 DNA sequence: TGCGCCACCTCGACAGAGTCCTCCTATAATTCACCCCTCCACTTT. This codes for CATSTESSYNSPLHF.